What follows are 21 T cell receptor beta chains derived from one specimen sequenced in a study of T cell changes during pregnancy in multiple sclerosis. Profiling relied on immunoSEQ multiplex PCR, and the TCRdb table lists in-frame clones only, not all of them. In the table there are some 50,000 clones, more than 85% of which are singletons. The sample was peripheral blood, taken after pregnancy. The receptors were gathered from a female donor with multiple sclerosis, enrolled in a pregnancy study.

The chain combines TRBV7-2 with TRBJ1-2; 7 nucleotides match TRBD1. The CDR3 covers 15 residues. Germline assignment: CDR1 SGHTA and CDR2 FQGNSA. The trim removed 2 bases at V and 5 bases at J, leaving 8 bases unmatched. Here the CDR3 reads CASSLFRQGLYGYTF. CDR3 nucleotides: TGTGCCAGCAGCTTATTTCGACAGGGACTTTATGGCTACACCTTC.

This clone has a single count. The V call is TRBV12-2, the J call TRBJ1-1; the D call in the table, TRBD1, was not verified against the DNA. TRBV12-2 is described as a pseudogene. This CDR3 contains 16 residues. The CDR3 DNA reads as TGTGCAAGTCGCTACGACAGGGAGCAAAGGAACACTGAAGCTTTCTTT. It codes for CASRYDREQRNTEAFF.

This clone showed up just a few times. The rearrangement links TRBV4-2 to TRBJ1-1, with D possibly matching TRBD1 (6 bases). The V gene lost 2 bases and the J gene lost 5 bases, with 12 bases spanning the gap. Germline V gene lookup returns CDR1 LGHNA and CDR2 YNFKEQ. The CDR3 length is 14 residues. The CDR3 protein is CASSQPGEGTEAFF. The CDR3 nucleotides read TGTGCCAGCAGCCAACCAGGGGAAGGGACTGAAGCTTTCTTT.

The V and J genes are TRBV5-6 and TRBJ1-1; a weak D match, TRBD1 (6 bases). With 0 bases removed from V and 8 bases from J, the gap between germline ends came to 17 bases. CDR1 SGHDT and CDR2 YYEEEE come from the germline V gene. The CDR3 covers 15 residues. CDR3 region: CASSLDGAWTVEAFF. The DNA for the CDR3 is TGTGCCAGCAGCTTGGATGGTGCTTGGACAGTCGAAGCTTTCTTT.

The rearrangement links TRBV25-1 to TRBJ2-5; 8 bases are shared with TRBD2. The CDR3 sequence is 14 residues long. Germline CDR1 reads MGHDK; CDR2 reads SYGVNS. Trimming at V came to 7 bases and at J to 3 bases, leaving 7 bases not matched to a gene. The CDR3 is CASTPVRGEETQYF. CDR3 coding DNA: TGTGCCAGCACCCCGGTGCGGGGGGAAGAGACCCAGTACTTC.

This clone was recorded once. The chain couples TRBV7-9 to TRBJ1-1; D is uncertain. Between the trimmed V and J ends, which lost 1 base and 7 bases, there was a span of 7 bases. Germline loops: CDR1 SEHNR, CDR2 FQNEAQ (reference sequence). The CDR3 loop spans 12 amino acids. The CDR3 reads CASSLVTSEAFF. Here the CDR3 DNA reads TGTGCCAGCAGCTTAGTTACGAGTGAAGCTTTCTTT.

The CDR3 here is CASSYVRGGTDTQYF. CDR3 nucleotides: TGTGCCAGCAGTTACGTGCGGGGGGGCACAGATACGCAGTATTTT. This sequence joins TRBV6-5 and TRBJ2-3, with 8 bases aligning to TRBD2. V lost 2 bases, J lost 1 base, and 2 bases stayed unmatched. The CDR3 covers 15 residues. The germline gives CDR1 MNHEY, CDR2 SVGAGI.

The chain has TRBV4-1 and TRBJ2-3; the match to TRBD2 covers 9 bases. CDR3 size: 20 residues. The germline gives CDR1 MGHRA, CDR2 YSYEKL. V shed 1 base and J 0 bases; nucleotides not matched to a gene: 14. The DNA of the CDR3 is TGCGCCAGCAGCCAAGGGGGAGGCGGGGGGGCTTGGGGGAGCACAGATACGCAGTATTTT. Its protein product is CASSQGGGGGAWGSTDTQYF.

The V call is TRBV7-9, the J call TRBJ2-3; 7 nucleotides line up with TRBD1. This CDR3 contains 15 residues. The germline V gene has CDR1 SEHNR and CDR2 FQNEAQ (reference sequence). With 2 bases clipped from V and 3 bases from J, the junction kept 5 bases outside the gene matches. The CDR3: CASSLRDRLTDTQYF. The CDR3 region has the DNA TGTGCCAGCAGCTTACGGGACAGACTAACAGATACGCAGTATTTT.

CDR3 loop: CASSPGTGNYGYTF. Written as DNA, the CDR3 is TGTGCCAGCAGCCCTGGGACAGGGAACTATGGCTACACCTTC. The rearrangement uses TRBV11-1 and TRBJ1-2, with 9 nucleotides matching TRBD1. From germline, CDR1 is SGHAT and CDR2 FQDESV (reference sequence). The V and J ends lost 5 bases and 2 bases, in that order; junction bases with no gene match: 3. The CDR3 runs 14 residues.

This chain links TRBV5-1 with TRBJ1-1, with D possibly matching TRBD1 (6 bases). The CDR3 has 12 amino acids. Germline loops: CDR1 SGHRS, CDR2 YFSETQ. V lost 4 bases, J lost 6 bases, and 10 bases lay in between. The CDR3 nucleotides read TGCGCCAGCAGCCTACAGGGATCTGAAGCTTTCTTT. Its translation: CASSLQGSEAFF.

The sample holds a few counts of this clone. An end of the junction does not agree with germline; a read error may underlie this. The rearrangement uses TRBV5-1 and TRBJ1-2; possibly TRBD1 for D (5 bases). Germline assignment: CDR1 SGHRS and CDR2 YFSETQ. The CDR3 sequence is 13 residues long. CDR3 nucleotides: TGCGCCAGCAGCTTGCTGGACAACTACGGCTACACCTTC. Translated, it gives CASSLLDNYGYTF.

This chain links TRBV4-1 with TRBJ1-2; no firm D call. This CDR3 is 14 amino acids long. Germline assignment: CDR1 MGHRA and CDR2 YSYEKL. Trimming removed 0 bases at V and 1 base at J, with 6 bases between. The CDR3 coding sequence is TGCGCCAGCAGCCAAGAGGAGGGTAACTATGGCTACACCTTC. Translating it yields CASSQEEGNYGYTF.

This clone was detected only a few times. V and J are TRBV10-3 and TRBJ1-2, with 8 bases that match TRBD1. The germline CDR1 and CDR2 sequences are ENHRY and SYGVKD. V shed 3 bases and J 5 bases; nucleotides not matched to a gene: 2. The CDR3 sequence is 13 residues long. The DNA of the CDR3 is TGTGCCATCAGTGATAACAGGGGGTATGGCTACACCTTC. As protein: CAISDNRGYGYTF.

This rearrangement joins TRBV18 to TRBJ1-1; D is perhaps TRBD1 (6 bases). The germline V gene has CDR1 KGHSH and CDR2 LQKENI. Trimming took 0 bases from V and 4 from J, leaving 12 bases between them. This CDR3 has 15 amino acids. CDR3 nucleotide sequence: TGTGCCAGCTCACCACCCGCGGGGGCGCGCACTGAAGCTTTCTTT. Translation gives CASSPPAGARTEAFF.

The chain uses TRBV30 and TRBJ1-5; D might be TRBD1 (5 bases). The CDR3 runs to 15 residues. Per the germline V gene, CDR1 is GTSNPN and CDR2 is SVGIG (reference sequence). Trimming took 0 bases from V and 3 from J, leaving 12 bases between them. The CDR3 region has the DNA TGTGCCTGGAGTGTACACCGACAGACCAATCAGCCCCAGCATTTT. As protein: CAWSVHRQTNQPQHF.

The V call is TRBV30, the J call TRBJ1-2; 9 bases fit TRBD1. The CDR3 has 15 amino acids. V shed 6 bases, J shed 5 bases, and the junction held 13 bases outside the gene matches. Germline-derived CDR1 and CDR2 are GTSNPN and SVGIG (reference sequence). The CDR3, as DNA: TGTGCCTGCCGAAACCTACAGGGGGCTGGGTATGGCTACACCTTC. The encoded protein is CACRNLQGAGYGYTF.

The CDR3 region has the DNA TGTGCCAGTAGGCTTCAGGGGGGACAAGAGACCCAGTACTTC. Amino acid sequence: CASRLQGGQETQYF. This sequence joins TRBV19 and TRBJ2-5; perhaps TRBD1 as D (7 bases). CDR1 and CDR2 from the germline V gene are LNHDA and SQIVND (reference sequence). CDR3 size: 14 residues. The V and J ends lost 6 bases and 2 bases respectively, with 13 bases between them.

Concerning this clone itself: Other DNA sequences in the same sample also yield this CDR3. This chain joins TRBV30 and TRBJ2-1; 8 bases are shared with TRBD2. Germline CDR1 GTSNPN, CDR2 SVGIG (reference sequence). Unmatched junction bases numbered 7, after V lost 0 bases and J lost 3 bases. The CDR3 runs to 16 residues. This chain's CDR3 is CAWSVRGGVSYNEQFF. The CDR3 nucleotides are TGTGCCTGGAGTGTTCGGGGGGGCGTGAGCTACAATGAGCAGTTCTTC.

The CDR3 loop reads CASSVGGQTYNEQFF. In nucleotides, the CDR3 is TGTGCCAGCAGCGTAGGAGGCCAAACCTACAATGAGCAGTTCTTC. V and J are TRBV9 and TRBJ2-1; D not resolved. With 0 bases removed from V and 2 bases from J, the gap between germline ends came to 9 bases. Germline V gene data show CDR1 as SGDLS and CDR2 as YYNGEE. The CDR3 extends over 15 amino acids.

This sequence joins TRBV7-3 and TRBJ2-1; D perhaps matches TRBD2 (6 bases). The CDR3 is made up of 13 amino acids. From germline, CDR1 is SGHTA and CDR2 FQGTGA. Between the trimmed V and J ends, which lost 5 bases and 12 bases, there was a span of 17 bases. The CDR3 reads CASSDQSPGGQFF. CDR3 coding DNA: TGTGCCAGCAGCGATCAATCCCCCGGGGGGCAGTTCTTC.